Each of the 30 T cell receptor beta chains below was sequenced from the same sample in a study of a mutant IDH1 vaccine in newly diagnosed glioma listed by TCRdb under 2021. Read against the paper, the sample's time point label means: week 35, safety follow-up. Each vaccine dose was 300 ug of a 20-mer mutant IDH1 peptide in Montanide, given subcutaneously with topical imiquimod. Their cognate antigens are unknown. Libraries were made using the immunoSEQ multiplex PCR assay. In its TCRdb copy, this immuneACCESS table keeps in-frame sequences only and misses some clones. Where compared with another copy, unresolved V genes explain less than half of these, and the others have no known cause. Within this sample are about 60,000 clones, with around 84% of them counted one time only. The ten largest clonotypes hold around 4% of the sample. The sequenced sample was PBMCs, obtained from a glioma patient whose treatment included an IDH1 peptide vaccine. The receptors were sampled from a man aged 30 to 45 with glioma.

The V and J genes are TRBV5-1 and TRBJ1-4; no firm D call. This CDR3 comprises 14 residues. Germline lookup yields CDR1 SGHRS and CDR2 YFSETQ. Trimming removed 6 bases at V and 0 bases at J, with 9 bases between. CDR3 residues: CASTQDSTNEKLFF. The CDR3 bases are TGCGCCAGCACTCAGGACTCAACTAATGAAAAACTGTTTTTT.

CDR3 region: CASSLEGGNQPQHF. CDR3 DNA sequence: TGTGCCAGCAGCTTGGAGGGGGGCAATCAGCCCCAGCATTTT. The chain joins TRBV5-6 to TRBJ1-5; TRBD1 might be the D (6 bases). The length of the CDR3 is 14 residues. V was trimmed by 0 bases and J by 2 bases, leaving 6 bases between them. Germline CDR1 SGHDT, CDR2 YYEEEE. Complete variable domain (other parts from reference TRBV5-6 and TRBJ1-5): DAGVTQSPTHLIKTRGQQVTLRCSPKSGHDTVSWYQQALGQGPQFIFQYYEEEERQRGNFPDRFSGHQFPNYSSELNVNALLLGDSALYLCASSLEGGNQPQHFGDGTRLSIL.

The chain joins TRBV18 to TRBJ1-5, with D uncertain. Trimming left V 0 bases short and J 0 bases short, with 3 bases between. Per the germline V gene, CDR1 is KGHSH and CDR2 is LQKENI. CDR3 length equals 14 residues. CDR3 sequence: CASSPPNSNQPQHF. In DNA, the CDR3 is TGTGCCAGCTCACCACCGAATAGCAATCAGCCCCAGCATTTT.

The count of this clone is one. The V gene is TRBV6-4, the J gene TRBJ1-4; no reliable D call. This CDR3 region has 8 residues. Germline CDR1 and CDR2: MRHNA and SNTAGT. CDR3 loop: CYPGKLFF. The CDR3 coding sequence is TGTTACCCGGGAAAACTGTTTTTT.

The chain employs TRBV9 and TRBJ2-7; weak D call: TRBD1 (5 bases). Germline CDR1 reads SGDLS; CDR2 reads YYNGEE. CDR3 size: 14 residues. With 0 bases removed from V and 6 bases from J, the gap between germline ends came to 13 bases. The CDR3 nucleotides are TGTGCCAGCAGCGTAGACGTATGGGGCAGCGAGCAGTACTTC. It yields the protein CASSVDVWGSEQYF.

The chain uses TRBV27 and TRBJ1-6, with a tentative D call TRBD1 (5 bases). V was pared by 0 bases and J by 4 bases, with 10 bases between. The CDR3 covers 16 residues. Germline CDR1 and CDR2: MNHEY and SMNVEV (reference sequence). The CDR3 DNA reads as TGTGCCAGCAGTTTATCCGGGACGGCGTATAATTCACCCCTCCACTTT. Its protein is CASSLSGTAYNSPLHF.

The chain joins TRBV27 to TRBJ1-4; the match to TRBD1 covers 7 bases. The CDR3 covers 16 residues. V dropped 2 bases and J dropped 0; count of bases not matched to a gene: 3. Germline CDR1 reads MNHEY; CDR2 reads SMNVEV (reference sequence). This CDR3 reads CASSLHQGATNEKLFF. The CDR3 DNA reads TGTGCCAGCAGTTTACATCAGGGGGCAACTAATGAAAAACTGTTTTTT.

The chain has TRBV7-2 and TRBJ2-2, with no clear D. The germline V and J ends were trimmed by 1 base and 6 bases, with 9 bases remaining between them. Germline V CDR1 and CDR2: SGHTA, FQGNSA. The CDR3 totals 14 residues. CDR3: CASSLDFGPGELFF. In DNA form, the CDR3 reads TGTGCCAGCAGCTTAGACTTTGGTCCCGGGGAGCTGTTTTTT.

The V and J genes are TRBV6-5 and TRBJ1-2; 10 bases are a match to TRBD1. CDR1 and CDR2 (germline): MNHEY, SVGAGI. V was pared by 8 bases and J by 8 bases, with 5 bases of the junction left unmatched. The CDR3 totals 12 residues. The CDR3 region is CASGDRGYGYTF. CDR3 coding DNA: TGTGCCAGCGGGGACAGGGGCTACGGCTACACCTTC.

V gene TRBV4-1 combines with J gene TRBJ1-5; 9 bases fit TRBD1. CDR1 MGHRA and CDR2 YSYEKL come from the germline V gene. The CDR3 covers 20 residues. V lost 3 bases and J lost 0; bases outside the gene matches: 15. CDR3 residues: CASSHLVPGQGTVSNQPQHF. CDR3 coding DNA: TGCGCCAGCAGCCATCTAGTCCCGGGACAGGGTACGGTTAGCAATCAGCCCCAGCATTTT.

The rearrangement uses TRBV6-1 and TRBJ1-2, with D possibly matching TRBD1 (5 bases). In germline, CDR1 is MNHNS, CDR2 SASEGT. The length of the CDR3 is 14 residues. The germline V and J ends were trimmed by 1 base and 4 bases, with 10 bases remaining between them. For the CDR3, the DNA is TGTGCCAGCAGTGAAGTAAGGGGTTCCTATGGCTACACCTTC. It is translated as CASSEVRGSYGYTF.

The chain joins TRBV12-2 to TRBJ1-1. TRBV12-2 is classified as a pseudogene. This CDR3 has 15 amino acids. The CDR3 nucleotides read TGTGCAAGTCGCTTAGGTTCGGGGGCGCAGGCTGAAGCTTTCTTT. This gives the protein CASRLGSGAQAEAFF.

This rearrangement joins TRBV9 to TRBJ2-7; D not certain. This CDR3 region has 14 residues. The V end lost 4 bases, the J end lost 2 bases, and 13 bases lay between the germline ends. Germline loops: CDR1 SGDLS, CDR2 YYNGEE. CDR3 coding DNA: TGTGCCAGCAGCCCCCCCGGCAGAGCCTACGAGCAGTACTTC. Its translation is CASSPPGRAYEQYF.

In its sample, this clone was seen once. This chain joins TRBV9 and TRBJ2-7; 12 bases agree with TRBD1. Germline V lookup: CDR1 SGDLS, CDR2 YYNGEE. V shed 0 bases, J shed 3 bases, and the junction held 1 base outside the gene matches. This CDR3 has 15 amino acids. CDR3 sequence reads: CASSVGDRGLYEQYF. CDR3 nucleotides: TGTGCCAGCAGCGTAGGGGACAGGGGGCTCTACGAGCAGTACTTC. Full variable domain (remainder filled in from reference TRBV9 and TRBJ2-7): DSGVTQTPKHLITATGQRVTLRCSPRSGDLSVYWYQQSLDQGLQFLIQYYNGEERAKGNILERFSAQQFPDLHSELNLSSLELGDSALYFCASSVGDRGLYEQYFGPGTRLTVT.

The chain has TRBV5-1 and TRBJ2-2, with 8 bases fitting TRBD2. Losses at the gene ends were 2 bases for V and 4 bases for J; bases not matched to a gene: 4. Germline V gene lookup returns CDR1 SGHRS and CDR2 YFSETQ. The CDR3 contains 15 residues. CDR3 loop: CASSFTAGGTGELFF. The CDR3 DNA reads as TGCGCCAGCAGCTTTACTGCGGGGGGCACCGGGGAGCTGTTTTTT.

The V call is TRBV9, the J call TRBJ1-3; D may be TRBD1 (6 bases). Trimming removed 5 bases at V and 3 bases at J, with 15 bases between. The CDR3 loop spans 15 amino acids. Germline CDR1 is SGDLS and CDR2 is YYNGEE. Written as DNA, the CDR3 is TGTGCCAGCAGTGCCACAGGGTTGATTGGAAACACCATATATTTT. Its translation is CASSATGLIGNTIYF.

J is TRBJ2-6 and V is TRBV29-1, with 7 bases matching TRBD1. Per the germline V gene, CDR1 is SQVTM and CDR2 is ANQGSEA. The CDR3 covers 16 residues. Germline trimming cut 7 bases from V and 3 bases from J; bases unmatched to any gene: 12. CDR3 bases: TGCAGCGGCGAACTGACAGGGAAGGGTGGGGCCAACGTCCTGACTTTC. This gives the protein CSGELTGKGGANVLTF.

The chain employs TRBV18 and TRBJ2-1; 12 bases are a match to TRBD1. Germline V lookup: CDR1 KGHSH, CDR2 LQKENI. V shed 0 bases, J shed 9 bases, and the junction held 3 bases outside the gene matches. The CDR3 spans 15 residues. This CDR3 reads CASSPPGTGGGEQFF. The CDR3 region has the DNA TGTGCCAGCTCACCACCAGGGACAGGGGGCGGTGAGCAGTTCTTC.

CDR3 sequence reads: CASSPQPSLYEQYF. The CDR3 DNA reads as TGTGCCAGCAGCCCCCAACCGAGTCTCTACGAGCAGTACTTC. The rearrangement links TRBV27 to TRBJ2-7; D gene ambiguous. Germline lookup yields CDR1 MNHEY and CDR2 SMNVEV (reference sequence). The CDR3 runs to 14 residues. The V end lost 6 bases, the J end lost 3 bases, and 15 bases lay between the germline ends.

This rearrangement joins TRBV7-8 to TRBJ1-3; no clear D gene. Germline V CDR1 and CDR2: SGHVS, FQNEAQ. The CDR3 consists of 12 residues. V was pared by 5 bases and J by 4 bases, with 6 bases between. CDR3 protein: CASSQAGNTIYF. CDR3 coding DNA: TGTGCCAGCAGCCAGGCGGGAAACACCATATATTTT.

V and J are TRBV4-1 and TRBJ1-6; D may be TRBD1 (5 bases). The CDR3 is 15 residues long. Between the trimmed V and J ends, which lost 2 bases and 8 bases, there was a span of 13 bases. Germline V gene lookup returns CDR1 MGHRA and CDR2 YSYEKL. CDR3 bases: TGCGCCAGCAGCCAAAGAGGGGAAGCTGATTCACCCCTCCACTTT. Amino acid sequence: CASSQRGEADSPLHF.

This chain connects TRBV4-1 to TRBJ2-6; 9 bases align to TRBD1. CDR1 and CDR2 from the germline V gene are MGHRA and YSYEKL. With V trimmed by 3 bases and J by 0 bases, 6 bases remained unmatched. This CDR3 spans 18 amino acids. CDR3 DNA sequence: TGCGCCAGCAGCCAGCCGGGACAGGGAAGCTCTGGGGCCAACGTCCTGACTTTC. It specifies CASSQPGQGSSGANVLTF.

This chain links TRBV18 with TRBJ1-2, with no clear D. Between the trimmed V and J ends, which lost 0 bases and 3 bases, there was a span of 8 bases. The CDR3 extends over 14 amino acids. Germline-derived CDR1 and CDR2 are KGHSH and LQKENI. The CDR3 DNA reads TGTGCCAGCTCACCACCCGGGGTAGACTATGGCTACACCTTC. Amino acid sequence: CASSPPGVDYGYTF.

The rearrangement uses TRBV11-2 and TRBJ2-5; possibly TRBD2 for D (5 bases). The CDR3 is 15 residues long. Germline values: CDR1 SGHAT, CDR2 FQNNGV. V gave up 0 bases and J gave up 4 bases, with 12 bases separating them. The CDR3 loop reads CASSLERRRIETQYF. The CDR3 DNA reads TGTGCCAGCAGCTTAGAGCGGCGGAGGATAGAGACCCAGTACTTC.

The CDR3 reads CASSPRPGTGDGYTF. In DNA form, the CDR3 reads TGTGCCAGCAGTCCACGTCCCGGGACAGGGGATGGCTACACCTTC. The J gene is TRBJ1-2, the V gene TRBV27; TRBD1 aligns across 10 bases. CDR1 is MNHEY and CDR2 is SMNVEV in the germline V gene (reference sequence). This CDR3 has 15 residues. V dropped 5 bases and J dropped 6; count of bases not matched to a gene: 9.

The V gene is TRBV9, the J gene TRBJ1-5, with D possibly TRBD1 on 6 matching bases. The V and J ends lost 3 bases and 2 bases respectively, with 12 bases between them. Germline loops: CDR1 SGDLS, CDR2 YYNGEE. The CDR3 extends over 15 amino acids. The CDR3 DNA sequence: TGTGCCAGCAGCGGAGGGGGGGCCGGCAATCAGCCCCAGCATTTT. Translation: CASSGGGAGNQPQHF.

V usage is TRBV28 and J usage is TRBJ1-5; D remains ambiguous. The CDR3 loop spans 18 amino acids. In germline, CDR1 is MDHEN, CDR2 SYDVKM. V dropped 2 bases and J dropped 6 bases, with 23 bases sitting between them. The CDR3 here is CASSLRSRPTIMGQPQHF. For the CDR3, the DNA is TGTGCCAGCAGTTTAAGGAGCAGACCAACCATCATGGGTCAGCCCCAGCATTTT.

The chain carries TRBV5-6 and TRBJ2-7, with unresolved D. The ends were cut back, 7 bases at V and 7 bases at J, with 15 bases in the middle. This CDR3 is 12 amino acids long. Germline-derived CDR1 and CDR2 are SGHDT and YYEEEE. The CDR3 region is CASSARTAEQYF. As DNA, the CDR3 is TGTGCCAGCTCAGCTAGGACGGCGGAGCAGTACTTC.

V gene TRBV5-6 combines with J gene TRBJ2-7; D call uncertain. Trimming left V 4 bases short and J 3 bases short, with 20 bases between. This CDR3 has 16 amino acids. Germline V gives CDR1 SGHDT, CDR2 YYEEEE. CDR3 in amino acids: CASSPVGSFENYEQYF. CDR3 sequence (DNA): TGTGCCAGCAGCCCGGTGGGCTCCTTTGAAAACTACGAGCAGTACTTC.

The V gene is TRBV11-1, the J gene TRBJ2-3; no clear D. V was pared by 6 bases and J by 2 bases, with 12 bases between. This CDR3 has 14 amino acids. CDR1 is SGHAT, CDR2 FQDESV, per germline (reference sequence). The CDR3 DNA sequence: TGTGCCAGCAGACACAACCCCACCACAGATACGCAGTATTTT. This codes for CASRHNPTTDTQYF.